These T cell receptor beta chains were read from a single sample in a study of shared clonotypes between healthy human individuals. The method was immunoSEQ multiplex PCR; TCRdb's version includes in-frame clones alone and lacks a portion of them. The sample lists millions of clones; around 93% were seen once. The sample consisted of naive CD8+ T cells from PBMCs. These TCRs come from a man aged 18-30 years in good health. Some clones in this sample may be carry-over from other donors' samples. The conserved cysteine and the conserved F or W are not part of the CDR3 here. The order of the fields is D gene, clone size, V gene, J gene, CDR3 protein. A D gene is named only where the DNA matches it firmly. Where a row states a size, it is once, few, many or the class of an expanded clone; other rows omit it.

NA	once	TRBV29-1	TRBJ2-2	SVRTENTGELF
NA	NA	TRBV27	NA	ASSLGTTYEQY
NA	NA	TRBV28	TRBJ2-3	ASSRRNIGLRGDTQY
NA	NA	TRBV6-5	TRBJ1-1	ASSDRIMGNTEAF
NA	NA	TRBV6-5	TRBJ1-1	ASEERVSTSTEAF
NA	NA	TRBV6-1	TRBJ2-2	ASSEPGLGVPGELF
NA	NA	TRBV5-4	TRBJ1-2	ASSFPSGAGGYT
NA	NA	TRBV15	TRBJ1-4	ATSGGLGSNEKLF
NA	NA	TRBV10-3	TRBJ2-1	AISESVSNEQF
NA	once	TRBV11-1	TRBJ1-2	ASSLTESNYGYT
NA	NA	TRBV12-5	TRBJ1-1	ASGPGGTEAF
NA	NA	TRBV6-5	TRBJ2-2	ASSYSQGSGELF
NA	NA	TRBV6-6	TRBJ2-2	ASSYPGLPNTGELF
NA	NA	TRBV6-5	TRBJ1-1	ASSYSKGLGNEAF
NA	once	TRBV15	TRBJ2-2	ATSRGSGTPHTGELF
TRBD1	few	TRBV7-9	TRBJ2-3	ASSLGKGATDTQY
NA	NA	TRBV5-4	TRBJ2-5	ASRSGTTVD
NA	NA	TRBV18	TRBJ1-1	ASSPIRTGKLDTEAF
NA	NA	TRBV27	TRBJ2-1	ASSTTYNEQF
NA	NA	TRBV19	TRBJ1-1	ASRAQGGTEAF